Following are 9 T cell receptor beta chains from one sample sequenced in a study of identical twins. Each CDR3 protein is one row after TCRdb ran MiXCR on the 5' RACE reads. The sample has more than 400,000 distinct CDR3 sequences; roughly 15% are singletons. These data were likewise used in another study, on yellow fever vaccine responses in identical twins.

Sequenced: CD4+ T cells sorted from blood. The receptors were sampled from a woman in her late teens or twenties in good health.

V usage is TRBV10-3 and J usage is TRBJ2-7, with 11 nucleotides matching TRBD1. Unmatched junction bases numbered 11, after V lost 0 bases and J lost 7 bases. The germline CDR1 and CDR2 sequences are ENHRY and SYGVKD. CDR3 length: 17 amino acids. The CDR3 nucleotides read TGTGCCATCAGTGAGTCCGGGACAGGGGGTTCCCCGGGAGAGCAGTACTTC. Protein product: CAISESGTGGSPGEQYF.

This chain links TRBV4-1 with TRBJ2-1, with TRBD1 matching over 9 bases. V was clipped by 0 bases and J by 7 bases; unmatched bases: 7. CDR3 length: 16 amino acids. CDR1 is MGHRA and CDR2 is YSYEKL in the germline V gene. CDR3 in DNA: TGCGCCAGCAGCCAAGATCCGGGACAGGGAGGGAATGAGCAGTTCTTC. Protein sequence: CASSQDPGQGGNEQFF.

DNA for the CDR3: TGTGCCAGCAGTTCTCGCCGGGGGGAGACCCAGTACTTC. Its protein is CASSSRRGETQYF. The rearrangement joins TRBV12-3 or TRBV12-4 to TRBJ2-5, with D maybe TRBD2 (6 bases). Trimming left V 4 bases short and J 5 bases short, with 11 bases between. The CDR3 is 13 amino acids.

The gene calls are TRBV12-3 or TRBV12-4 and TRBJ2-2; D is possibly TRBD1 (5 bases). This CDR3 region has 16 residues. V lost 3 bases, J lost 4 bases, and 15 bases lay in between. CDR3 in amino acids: CASSFRAGSGTGELFF. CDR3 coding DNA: TGTGCCAGCAGTTTTCGGGCAGGGTCTGGCACCGGGGAGCTGTTTTTT.

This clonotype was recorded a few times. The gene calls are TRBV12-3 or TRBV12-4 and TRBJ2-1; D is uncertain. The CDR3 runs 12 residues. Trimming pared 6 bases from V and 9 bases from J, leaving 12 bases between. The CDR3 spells CASRLVGSEQFF. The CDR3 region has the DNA TGTGCCAGCAGACTGGTAGGTAGTGAGCAGTTCTTC.

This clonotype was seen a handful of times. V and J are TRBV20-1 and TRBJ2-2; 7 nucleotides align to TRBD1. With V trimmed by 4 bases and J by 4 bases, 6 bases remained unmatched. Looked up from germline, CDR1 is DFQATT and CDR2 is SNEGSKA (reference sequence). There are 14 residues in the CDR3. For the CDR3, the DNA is TGCAGTGCTATACAGGGGATGGGCACCGGGGAGCTGTTTTTT. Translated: CSAIQGMGTGELFF.

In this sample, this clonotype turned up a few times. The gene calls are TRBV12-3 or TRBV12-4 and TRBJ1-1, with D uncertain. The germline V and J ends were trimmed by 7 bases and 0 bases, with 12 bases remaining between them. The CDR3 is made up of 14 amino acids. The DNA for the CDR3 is TGTGCCAGCACCGAAACGGGAGTGAACACTGAAGCTTTCTTT. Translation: CASTETGVNTEAFF.

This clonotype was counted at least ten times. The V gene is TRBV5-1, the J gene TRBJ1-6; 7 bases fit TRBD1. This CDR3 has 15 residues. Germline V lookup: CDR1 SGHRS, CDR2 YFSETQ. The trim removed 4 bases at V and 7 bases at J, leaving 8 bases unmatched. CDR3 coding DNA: TGCGCCAGCAGCCAAACGACAGGGAGCAATTCACCCCTCCACTTT. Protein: CASSQTTGSNSPLHF.

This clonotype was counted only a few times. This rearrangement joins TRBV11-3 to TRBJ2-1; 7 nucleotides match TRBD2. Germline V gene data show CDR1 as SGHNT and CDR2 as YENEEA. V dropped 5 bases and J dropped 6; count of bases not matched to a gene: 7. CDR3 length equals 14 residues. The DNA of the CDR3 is TGTGCCAGCAGCAATTGGGGAGGGCCCAATGAGCAGTTCTTC. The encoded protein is CASSNWGGPNEQFF.